The 11 T cell receptor beta chains below were found in one sample sequenced in a study of blood T cells in healthy people across ages. A sample-barcoded 5' primer and a J-beta primer mix were used in a second PCR of roughly 7 to 12 cycles. TCRdb analysed the 5' RACE reads with MiXCR anew, one entry per CDR3 protein. The sample records hundreds of thousands of distinct CDR3 sequences, 25% to 35% being singletons. Material: blood. These receptor sequences come from a woman older than 75 in good health.

About this clonotype: A read error may be the cause here, since a much bigger clone is one base away. The chain links TRBV24-1 to TRBJ2-1; possibly TRBD2 for D (6 bases). The CDR3 is 16 residues long. Looked up from germline, CDR1 is KGHDR and CDR2 is SFDVKD. The CDR3 reads CATSDRDSSSHNEQFF. The CDR3 DNA sequence: TGTGCCACCAGTGATCGGGACTCGAGCTCCCACAATGAGCAGTTCTTC.

This rearrangement joins TRBV2 to TRBJ2-5; maybe TRBD1 (5 bases). The J call could be wrong; TRBJ2-7 is a better fit for the DNA end. Germline CDR1 SNHLY, CDR2 FYNNEI. The CDR3 is made up of 15 amino acids. The CDR3 sequence: CASTWEGQGTHEQYF. The DNA for the CDR3 is TGTGCCAGCACATGGGAAGGGCAGGGAACCCACGAGCAGTACTTC.

A word on this clonotype: Given a much more abundant clone one base away, this may be a read error. This chain joins TRBV20-1 and TRBJ1-2; 7 bases align to TRBD1. Germline V gene lookup returns CDR1 DFQATT and CDR2 SNEGSKA (reference sequence). The CDR3 contains 13 residues. This chain's CDR3 is CNASTTGVDGYTF. As DNA, the CDR3 is TGCAATGCTAGCACAACAGGGGTTGATGGCTACACCTTC.

Note on this clonotype: A read error may explain this, as a much larger clone is one base away. V gene TRBV20-1 combines with J gene TRBJ2-7, with D unclear. Near its end, the DNA agrees better with TRBJ2-5, so the J call may be wrong. CDR3 length: 12 amino acids. The germline V gene has CDR1 DFQATT and CDR2 SNEGSKA (reference sequence). CDR3 region: CSVSLLRETQYF. CDR3 DNA: TGCAGTGTCAGCTTACTTCGGGAGACCCAGTACTTC.

The rearrangement links TRBV6-6 to TRBJ2-5; D is unresolved. In germline, CDR1 is MNHNY, CDR2 SVGAGI (reference sequence). V was cut by 8 bases and J by 11 bases, with 18 bases left in between. CDR3 size: 12 residues. CDR3 nucleotide sequence: TGTGCCAGCGGACCTCGGCCTCATGAGCAGTACTTC. Translated: CASGPRPHEQYF.

Concerning this clonotype: A much larger clone is a single base away; this may be a read error. The chain recombines TRBV7-2 with TRBJ2-3, with D possibly being TRBD1 or TRBD2 (5 bases each). The germline V gene has CDR1 SGHTA and CDR2 FQGNSA. The CDR3 sequence is 15 residues long. The CDR3 sequence: CASSLGGVKTDTRYF. The CDR3 coding sequence is TGTGCCAGCAGCTTAGGGGGAGTGAAGACAGATACGCGGTATTTT.

This clonotype was recorded many times. The J gene is TRBJ2-3, the V gene TRBV7-6, with 7 bases aligning to TRBD2. CDR1 and CDR2 from the germline V gene are SGHVS and FNYEAQ. The J segment lost 2 bases and the V segment lost 5 bases, leaving 10 bases of the junction unmatched. CDR3 length: 16 residues. CDR3 sequence: CASSPHVGLDTDTQYF. The CDR3 bases are TGTGCCAGCAGCCCCCATGTAGGACTAGACACAGATACGCAGTATTTT.

In this sample, this clonotype turned up many times. The rearrangement uses TRBV30 and TRBJ2-7; 8 nucleotides align to TRBD1. Germline V CDR1 and CDR2: GTSNPN, SVGIG (reference sequence). The J segment lost 2 bases and the V segment lost 1 base, leaving 7 bases of the junction unmatched. This CDR3 has 15 residues. CDR3 nucleotides: TGTGCCTGGAGTGACAGGGACAGGCCTACCTACGAGCAGTACTTC. Translation: CAWSDRDRPTYEQYF.

This clonotype was observed at least ten times. The rearrangement joins TRBV14 to TRBJ1-5, with D possibly TRBD1 on 5 matching bases. The CDR3 is made up of 15 amino acids. Germline lookup yields CDR1 SGHDN and CDR2 FVKESK. Trimming stripped 1 base from V and 3 bases from J, with 10 bases between. In DNA, the CDR3 is TGTGCCAGCAGCCAAGGCGGGGGTTTCAATCAGCCCCAGCATTTT. Encoded protein: CASSQGGGFNQPQHF.

The V call is TRBV9, the J call TRBJ1-2; 8 bases fit TRBD1. V dropped 0 bases and J dropped 4; count of bases not matched to a gene: 5. Per the germline V gene, CDR1 is SGDLS and CDR2 is YYNGEE. This CDR3 region has 15 residues. The CDR3 sequence is CASSVDPGGTYGYTF. For the CDR3, the DNA is TGTGCCAGCAGCGTAGACCCAGGGGGCACCTATGGCTACACCTTC.

This clonotype has ten or more counts. The rearrangement uses TRBV6-2 or TRBV6-3 and TRBJ2-3; D is perhaps TRBD1 or TRBD2 (5 bases each). Germline V gene sequence: CDR1 MNHEY, CDR2 SVGEGT. This CDR3 is built from 14 residues. V lost 6 bases to trimming and J lost 6 bases, with 16 bases between them. CDR3 sequence: CASSRPGLSDTQYF. CDR3 nucleotides: TGTGCCAGCAGCCGGCCGGGGCTGTCGGATACGCAGTATTTT.